The rows below give T cell receptor beta chains drawn from one sample of a study of T cells in Graves' hyperthyroidism and ophthalmopathy. Using its own MiXCR run on the multiplex PCR reads, TCRdb lists one record per CDR3 protein. The table lists around 500,000 distinct CDR3 sequences, roughly a sixth of them singletons. The sequenced sample was blood. The receptor set was obtained from a young woman with Graves' ophthalmopathy. CDR3s include the opening cysteine and the closing phenylalanine or tryptophan. D genes are given only for firm matches. Only some rows state a clone size, as once, few, many or a class for expanded clones.

v_call	clone_size	d_call	j_call	cdr3_nt	cdr3_aa
TRBV18	NA	NA	TRBJ2-5	TGTGCCAGCTCACGACTAGTTCGGGGGACCCAGTACTTC	CASSRLVRGTQYF
TRBV28	many	NA	TRBJ2-7	TGTGCCAGCAGTTCCCCGGACAGAGCCTACGAGCAGTACTTC	CASSSPDRAYEQYF
TRBV27	NA	NA	TRBJ2-5	TGTGCCAGCAGTTTAAGAGGGCAGGCGAATCGCGAGACCCAGTACTTC	CASSLRGQANRETQYF
TRBV6-5	few	NA	TRBJ1-1	TGTGCCAGCAGTTACTCGATGGGGAAAGCTGAAGCTTTCTTT	CASSYSMGKAEAFF
TRBV5-5	NA	NA	TRBJ1-6	TGTGCCAGCAGCTTTACATCCTCCGGGGCTAATAATTCACCCCTCCACTTT	CASSFTSSGANNSPLHF
TRBV10-3	many	NA	TRBJ2-1	TGTGCCATAGCGGGTAGCTCCTACAATGAGCAGTTCTTC	CAIAGSSYNEQFF
TRBV15	few	TRBD1	TRBJ2-2	TGTGCCACCTCGAGCGCCGAGGGGGCTAACACCGGGGAGCTGTTTTTT	CATSSAEGANTGELFF
TRBV20-1	many	NA	TRBJ2-5	TGCAGTGCTATTGTCATCGGGACAGAGACCCAGTACTTC	CSAIVIGTETQYF
TRBV3-1	many	NA	TRBJ1-3	TGTGCCAGCAGCCGTCTGGGGGGAAACACCATATATTTT	CASSRLGGNTIYF
TRBV11-3	many	NA	TRBJ2-7	TGTGCCAGCAGCTCCGGGATCCCCCCTTACGAGCAGTACTTC	CASSSGIPPYEQYF
TRBV28	many	NA	TRBJ2-1	TGTGCCAGCAGTTTGCGGGGAACCACCTACAATGAGCAGTTCTTC	CASSLRGTTYNEQFF